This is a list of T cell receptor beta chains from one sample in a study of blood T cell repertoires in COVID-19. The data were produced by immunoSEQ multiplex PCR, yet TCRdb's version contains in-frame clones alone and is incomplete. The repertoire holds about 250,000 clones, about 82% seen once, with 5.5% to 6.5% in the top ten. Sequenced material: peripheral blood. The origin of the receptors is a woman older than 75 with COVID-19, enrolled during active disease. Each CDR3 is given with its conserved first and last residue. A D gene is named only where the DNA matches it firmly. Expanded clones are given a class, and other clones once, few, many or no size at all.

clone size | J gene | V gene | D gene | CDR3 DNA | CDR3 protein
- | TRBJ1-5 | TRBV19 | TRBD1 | TGTGCCAGTAGTATTCGTGGACAGGGGTTGGAGAGCAATCAGCCCCAGCATTTT | CASSIRGQGLESNQPQHF
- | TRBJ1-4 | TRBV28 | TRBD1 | TGTGCCAGCAGTCCGGGACAGGGGCTTGGGGGTGAAAAACTGTTTTTT | CASSPGQGLGGEKLFF
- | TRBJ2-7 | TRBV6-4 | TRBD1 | TGTGCCAGCAGTGACGGGACAGTGGTATACGAGCAGTACTTC | CASSDGTVVYEQYF
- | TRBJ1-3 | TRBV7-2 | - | TGTGCCAGCAGCTCGAGGATGAGGGGAAACACCATATATTTT | CASSSRMRGNTIYF
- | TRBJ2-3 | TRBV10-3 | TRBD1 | TGTGCCATCAGTCGGGACAGCTATACGCAGTATTTT | CAISRDSYTQYF
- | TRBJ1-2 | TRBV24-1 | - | TGTGCCACCAGTGATTGGTCCCAGGGCTACACCTTC | CATSDWSQGYTF
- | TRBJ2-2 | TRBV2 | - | TGTGCCAGCAAGACAGAAGGTGGGACCGGGGAGCTGTTTTTT | CASKTEGGTGELFF
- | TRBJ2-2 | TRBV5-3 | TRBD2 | TGTGCCAGAAGCTTGGTCCCCCTACTAGCGGGGATCCCCAGCACCGGGGAGCTGTTTTTT | CARSLVPLLAGIPSTGELFF
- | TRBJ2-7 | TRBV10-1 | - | TGCGCCAGCAGTGAGTCACGGACAGCCTACGAGCAGTACTTC | CASSESRTAYEQYF
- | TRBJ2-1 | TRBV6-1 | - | TGTGCCAGCAGTGAAGCCTACGGTGAGCAGTTCTTC | CASSEAYGEQFF
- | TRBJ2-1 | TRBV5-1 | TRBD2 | TGCGCCAGCAGCTCCCCCTTAGGGGCGGGGGCCTACAATGAGCAGTTCTTC | CASSSPLGAGAYNEQFF
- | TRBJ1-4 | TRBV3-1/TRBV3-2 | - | TGTGCCAGCAGCCAAGAACCGCGCGCAACTAATGAAAAACTGTTTTTT | CASSQEPRATNEKLFF
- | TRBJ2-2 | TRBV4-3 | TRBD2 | TGCGCCAGCAGCCAGCTAGCGGGGGGGCATAACACCGGGGAGCTGTTTTTT | CASSQLAGGHNTGELFF
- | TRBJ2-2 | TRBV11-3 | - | TGTGCCAGCAGTCAGACCGGGAAAAACACCGGGGAGCTGTTTTTT | CASSQTGKNTGELFF
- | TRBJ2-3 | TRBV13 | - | TGTGCCAGCAGCTTAGCTTTTGATACGCAGTATTTT | CASSLAFDTQYF
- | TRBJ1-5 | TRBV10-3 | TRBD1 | TGTGCCATCAGTGGGACAGGGTATGAGGCCCAGCATTTT | CAISGTGYEAQHF
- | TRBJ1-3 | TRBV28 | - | TGTGCCAGCAGTTTACAGGGAAACACCATATATTTT | CASSLQGNTIYF
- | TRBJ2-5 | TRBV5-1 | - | TGCGCCAGCCACCCCCGACCAGGTGGGTCAGAGACCCAGTACTTC | CASHPRPGGSETQYF
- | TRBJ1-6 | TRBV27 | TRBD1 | TGTGCCAGCAGTTCGGGACAGCGTTATAATTCACCCCTCCACTTT | CASSSGQRYNSPLHF
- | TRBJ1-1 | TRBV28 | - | TGTGCCAGCATCGTGCCAGGGAGGGCCACTGAAGCTTTCTTT | CASIVPGRATEAFF
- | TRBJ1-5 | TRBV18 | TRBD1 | TGTGCCAGCTCACCCCAACAGGGGACTCAGCCCCAGCATTTT | CASSPQQGTQPQHF
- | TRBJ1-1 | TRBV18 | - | TGTGCCAGCTCACCCGGCGGGGTGAGCACTGAAGCTTTCTTT | CASSPGGVSTEAFF
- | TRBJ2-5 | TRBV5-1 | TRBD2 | TGCGCCAGCAGCAGGACTAGCGGGGTAGAGACCCAGTACTTC | CASSRTSGVETQYF
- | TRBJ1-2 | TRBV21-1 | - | TGTGCCATCAATTTAAGGGGGGGAGCCGGATTAGTAAACATGACGGACTACACCTTC | CAINLRGGAGLVNMTDYTF
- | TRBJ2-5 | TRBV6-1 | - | TGTGCCAGCAGTGAACCCGGGAACCTGGAGACCCAGTACTTC | CASSEPGNLETQYF
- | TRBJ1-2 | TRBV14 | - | TGTGCCAGCAGCCACGGCTATGGCTACACCTTC | CASSHGYGYTF
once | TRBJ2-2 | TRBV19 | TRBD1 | TGTGCCAGTAGTGCGGGGACAGGGGTCAGCGGGGAGCTGTTTTTT | CASSAGTGVSGELFF
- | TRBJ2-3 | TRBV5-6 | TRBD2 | TGTGCCAGCAGCTTGGCCGAGCGGGGGCGGGGCACAGATACGCAGTATTTT | CASSLAERGRGTDTQYF
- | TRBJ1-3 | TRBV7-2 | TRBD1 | TGTGCCAGCAGCAAAACAGGGGTCGGGAACACCATATATTTT | CASSKTGVGNTIYF
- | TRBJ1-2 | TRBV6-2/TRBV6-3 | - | TGTGCCAGCAGTTACTCGAAGGGGGGCTACACCTTC | CASSYSKGGYTF
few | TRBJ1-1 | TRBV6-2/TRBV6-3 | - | TGTGCCAGCAGTTACTTGGGTGGGGGCCTCATGAACACTGAAGCTTTCTTT | CASSYLGGGLMNTEAFF
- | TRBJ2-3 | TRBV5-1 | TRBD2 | TGCGCCAGCACCTCGCAGGGGACTAGCGGCACAGATACGCAGTATTTT | CASTSQGTSGTDTQYF
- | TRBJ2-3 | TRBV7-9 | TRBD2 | TGTGCCAGCAGCGAGCCGCCCGGGACTAGGGATACGCAGTATTTT | CASSEPPGTRDTQYF
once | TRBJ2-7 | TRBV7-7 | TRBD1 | TGTGCCAGCAGCCGGGACAGCTCCTACGAGCAGTACTTC | CASSRDSSYEQYF
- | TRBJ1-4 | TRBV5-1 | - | TGCGCCAGCAGCGCTTCAGGGGATTCTAATGAAAAACTGTTTTTT | CASSASGDSNEKLFF
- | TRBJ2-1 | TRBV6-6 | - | TGTGCCAGCAGTTATCGCGGGGCAGGGAGCGGCAATGAGCAGTTCTTC | CASSYRGAGSGNEQFF
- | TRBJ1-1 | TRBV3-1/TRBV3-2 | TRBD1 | TGTGCCAGCAGCCAAGGTGCACAGGGGACGAGCACTGAAGCTTTCTTT | CASSQGAQGTSTEAFF
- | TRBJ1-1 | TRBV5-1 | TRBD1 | TGCGCCAGCAGCTTCGCAGGGGGAACTGAAGCTTTCTTT | CASSFAGGTEAFF
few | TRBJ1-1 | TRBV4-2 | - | TGTGCCAGCAGCCAAGATTCAGGGATGAACACTGAAGCTTTCTTT | CASSQDSGMNTEAFF
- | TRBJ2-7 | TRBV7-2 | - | TGTGCCAGCAGCTTAGAACAGGGTCCCTACGAGCAGTACTTC | CASSLEQGPYEQYF
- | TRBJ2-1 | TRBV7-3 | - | TGTGCCAGCAGCTTAACGGCGGGGTCCAATGAGCAGTTCTTC | CASSLTAGSNEQFF
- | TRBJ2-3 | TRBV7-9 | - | TGTGCCAGCAGCCCAAAGGTCCAGGGGTATTTT | CASSPKVQGYF
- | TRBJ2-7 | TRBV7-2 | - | TGTGCCAGCAGTTCTCAGGGGGGCTCCTACGAGCAGTACTTC | CASSSQGGSYEQYF
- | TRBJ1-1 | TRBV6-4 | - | TGTGCCAGCAGTGTAGCAATGAACACTGAAGCTTTCTTT | CASSVAMNTEAFF
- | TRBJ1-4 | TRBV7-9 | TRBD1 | TGTGCCAGCAGCTTAGCAGGGGGCACACTGTTTTTT | CASSLAGGTLFF
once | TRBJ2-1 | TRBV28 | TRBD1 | TGTGCCAGCAGCCTTGGACAGGGAGGCAATGAGCAGTTCTTC | CASSLGQGGNEQFF
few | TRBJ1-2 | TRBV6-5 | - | TGTGCCAGCAGGGAGGGAGGGGGTCTCTATGGCTACACCTTC | CASREGGGLYGYTF
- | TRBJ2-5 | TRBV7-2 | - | TGTGCCAGCACACGGAGGACTATAGGGGAAGAGACCCAGTACTTC | CASTRRTIGEETQYF